This T cell receptor beta chain is from a study of blood T cells in healthy people across ages. Roughly 10 milliliters of peripheral blood were drawn from each donor. Using a J-beta primer mix together with a sample-barcoded 5' primer, a second PCR was run for roughly 6 to 12 cycles. TCRdb re-derived calls from the 5' RACE reads in MiXCR, one entry per CDR3 protein. The sample lists approximately 1,700,000 distinct CDR3 sequences, about two fifths occurring once. CDR3 length: 15 amino acids. CDR1 LGHNA and CDR2 YSLEER come from the germline V gene. Between the trimmed V and J ends, which lost 1 base and 5 bases, there was a span of 11 bases.

Sequencing input: blood. V is TRBV4-3 and J is TRBJ2-2; D unclear. The TCR originated in a human donor in good health. Written as DNA, the CDR3 is TGCGCCAGCAGCCAAGGGTGGTCAGCAACCGGGGAGCTGTTTTTT. This gives the protein CASSQGWSATGELFF.